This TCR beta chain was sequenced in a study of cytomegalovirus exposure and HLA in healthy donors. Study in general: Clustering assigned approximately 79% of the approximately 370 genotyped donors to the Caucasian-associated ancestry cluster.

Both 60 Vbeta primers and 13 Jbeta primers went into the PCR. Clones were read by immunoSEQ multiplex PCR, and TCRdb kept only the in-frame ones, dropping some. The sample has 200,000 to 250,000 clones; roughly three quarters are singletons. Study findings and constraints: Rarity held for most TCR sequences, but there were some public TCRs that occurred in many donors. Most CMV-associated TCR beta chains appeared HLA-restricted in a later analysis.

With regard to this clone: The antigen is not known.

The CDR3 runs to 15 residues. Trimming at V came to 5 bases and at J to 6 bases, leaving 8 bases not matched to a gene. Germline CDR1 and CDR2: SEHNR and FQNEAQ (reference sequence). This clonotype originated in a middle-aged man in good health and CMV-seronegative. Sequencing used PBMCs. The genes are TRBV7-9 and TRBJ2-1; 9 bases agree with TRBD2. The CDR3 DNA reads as TGTGCCAGCAGCCTTAGCGGGAGTCTTTTCAATGAGCAGTTCTTC. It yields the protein CASSLSGSLFNEQFF.